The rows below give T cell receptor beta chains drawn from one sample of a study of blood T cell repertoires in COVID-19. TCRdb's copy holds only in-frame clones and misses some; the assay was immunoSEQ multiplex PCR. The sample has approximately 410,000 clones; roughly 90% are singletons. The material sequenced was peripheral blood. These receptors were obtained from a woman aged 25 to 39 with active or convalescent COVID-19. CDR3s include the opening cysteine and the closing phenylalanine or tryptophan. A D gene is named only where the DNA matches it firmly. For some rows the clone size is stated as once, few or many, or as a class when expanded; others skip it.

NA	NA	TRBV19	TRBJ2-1	CASSTRGGNDEQFF	TGTGCCAGTAGTACCCGGGGCGGGAACGATGAGCAGTTCTTC
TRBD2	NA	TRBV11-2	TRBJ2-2	CASSLEMGLAYTGELFF	TGTGCCAGCAGCTTAGAGATGGGACTAGCGTACACCGGGGAGCTGTTTTTT
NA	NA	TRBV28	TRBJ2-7	CASSFPTDSLVKNEQYF	TGTGCCAGCAGTTTCCCCACCGACTCTTTAGTGAAGAACGAGCAGTACTTC
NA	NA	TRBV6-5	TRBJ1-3	CASSHDLGNTIYF	TGTGCCAGCAGTCACGACTTGGGAAACACCATATATTTT
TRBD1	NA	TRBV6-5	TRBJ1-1	CASSDSWDRGAFF	TGTGCCAGCAGTGACTCCTGGGACAGGGGAGCTTTCTTT
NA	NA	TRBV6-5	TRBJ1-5	CASRESQPQHF	TGTGCCAGCAGGGAGAGTCAGCCCCAGCATTTT
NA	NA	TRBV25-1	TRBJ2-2	CASSEAPGRGQFTGELFF	TGTGCCAGCAGTGAAGCCCCAGGCAGGGGCCAATTCACCGGGGAGCTGTTTTTT
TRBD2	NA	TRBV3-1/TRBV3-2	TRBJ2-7	CASSRTSGGAYEQYF	TGTGCCAGCAGCAGGACTAGCGGGGGGGCCTACGAGCAGTACTTC
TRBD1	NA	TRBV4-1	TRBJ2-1	CASSQVFPGGESEQFF	TGCGCCAGCAGCCAAGTCTTCCCAGGGGGCGAATCAGAGCAGTTCTTC
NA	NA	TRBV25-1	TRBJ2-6	CASSAPRTGANVLTF	TGTGCCAGCAGTGCCCCAAGGACAGGGGCCAACGTCCTGACTTTC
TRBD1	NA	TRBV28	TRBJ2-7	CASSHRTRDRYYEQYF	TGTGCCAGCTCTCACCGAACCCGGGACAGATACTACGAGCAGTACTTC
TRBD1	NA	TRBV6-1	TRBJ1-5	CASSEFGTGSQPQHF	TGTGCCAGCAGTGAATTTGGGACAGGGTCCCAGCCCCAGCATTTT
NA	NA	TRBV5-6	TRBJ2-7	CASSLGQAQYF	TGTGCCAGCAGCTTGGGACAGGCGCAGTACTTC
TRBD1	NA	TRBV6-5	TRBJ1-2	CASFRQGQGYTF	TGTGCCAGCTTCCGACAGGGGCAGGGCTACACCTTC
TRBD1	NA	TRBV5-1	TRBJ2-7	CASSLPTGSYEQYF	TGCGCCAGCAGCTTGCCGACAGGGAGCTACGAGCAGTACTTC
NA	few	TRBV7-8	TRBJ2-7	CASSLATGPAYEQYF	TGTGCCAGCAGCTTAGCCACAGGACCCGCCTACGAGCAGTACTTC
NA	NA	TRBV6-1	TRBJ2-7	CASSEFGGNYEQYF	TGTGCCAGCAGTGAATTCGGGGGAAACTACGAGCAGTACTTC
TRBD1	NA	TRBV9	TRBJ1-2	CASSVEGGADYGYTF	TGTGCCAGCAGCGTTGAAGGGGGCGCGGACTATGGCTACACCTTC
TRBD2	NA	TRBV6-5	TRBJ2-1	CASKAGGPLDEQFF	TGTGCCAGCAAAGCGGGAGGGCCCCTCGATGAGCAGTTCTTC
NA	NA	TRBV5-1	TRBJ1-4	CASRSREGNEKLFF	TGCGCCAGCAGGTCCAGGGAAGGTAATGAAAAACTGTTTTTT
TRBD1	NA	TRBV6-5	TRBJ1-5	CASSSTGGGQPQHF	TGTGCCAGCAGTTCGACAGGGGGTGGACAGCCCCAGCATTTT
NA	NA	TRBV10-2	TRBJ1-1	CASRESGGWNTEAFF	TGCGCCAGCAGGGAGAGCGGGGGCTGGAACACTGAAGCTTTCTTT
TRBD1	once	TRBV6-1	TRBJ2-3	CASSEVSGGPYLTNTQYF	TGTGCCAGCAGTGAAGTCTCAGGGGGACCGTACCTCACAAATACGCAGTATTTT
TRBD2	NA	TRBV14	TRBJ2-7	CASSQEPRTSGYGEQYF	TGTGCCAGCAGCCAAGAACCCCGGACTAGCGGGTACGGCGAGCAGTACTTC
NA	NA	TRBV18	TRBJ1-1	CASSSREGTEAFF	TGTGCCAGCTCATCCAGGGAGGGTACTGAAGCTTTCTTT
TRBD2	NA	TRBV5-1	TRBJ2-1	CASSLNPSGSQSNEQFF	TGCGCCAGCAGCTTGAATCCTAGCGGGAGTCAATCCAATGAGCAGTTCTTC
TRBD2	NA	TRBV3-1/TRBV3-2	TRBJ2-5	CASSQDPFTSGGAGYF	TGTGCCAGCAGCCAAGACCCCTTTACTAGCGGGGGGGCCGGGTACTTC
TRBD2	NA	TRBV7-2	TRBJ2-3	CASSYQLGGAGTDTQYF	TGTGCCAGCAGCTACCAGCTCGGGGGGGCCGGCACAGATACGCAGTATTTT
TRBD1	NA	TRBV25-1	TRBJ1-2	CASQGTDRHPNYGYTF	TGTGCCAGCCAAGGGACAGACCGGCACCCTAACTATGGCTACACCTTC
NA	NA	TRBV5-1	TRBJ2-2	CASSWAGRTGELFF	TGCGCCAGCAGCTGGGCAGGGAGGACCGGGGAGCTGTTTTTT
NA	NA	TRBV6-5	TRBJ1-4	CASSYVRERDEKLFF	TGTGCCAGCAGTTACGTCCGGGAAAGGGATGAAAAACTGTTTTTT
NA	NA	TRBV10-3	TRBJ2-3	CAISEPQTDTQYF	TGTGCCATCAGTGAACCTCAGACAGATACGCAGTATTTT
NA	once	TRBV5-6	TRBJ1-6	CASIKLVASEYNSPLHF	TGTGCCAGCATTAAACTGGTGGCGAGCGAATATAATTCACCCCTCCACTTT
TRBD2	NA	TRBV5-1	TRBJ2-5	CASSLSGGALETQYF	TGCGCCAGCAGCCTTAGCGGGGGGGCTTTGGAGACCCAGTACTTC
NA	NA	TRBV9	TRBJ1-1	CASSLEGTPNTEAFF	TGTGCCAGCAGCCTTGAAGGGACACCGAACACTGAAGCTTTCTTT
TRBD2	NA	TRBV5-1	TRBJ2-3	CASSLGGSGSGADTQYF	TGCGCCAGCAGCTTGGGGGGTAGCGGGAGTGGCGCAGATACGCAGTATTTT
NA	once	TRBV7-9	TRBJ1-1	CASSLWGRTKAFF	TGTGCCAGCAGCTTATGGGGCAGGACAAAAGCTTTCTTT
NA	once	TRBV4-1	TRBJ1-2	CASSQDLQNYGYTF	TGCGCCAGCAGCCAAGATTTACAGAACTATGGCTACACCTTC
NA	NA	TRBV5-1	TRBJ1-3	CASSQTGPSGNTIYF	TGCGCCAGCAGCCAGACTGGCCCCTCTGGAAACACCATATATTTT
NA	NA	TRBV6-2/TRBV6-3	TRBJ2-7	CASSYPPLARFTYEQYF	TGTGCCAGCAGTTACCCGCCTCTAGCGCGATTTACCTACGAGCAGTACTTC
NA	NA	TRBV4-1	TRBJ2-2	CASSPRSGLDTGELFF	TGCGCCAGCAGCCCCCGTTCGGGTCTCGACACCGGGGAGCTGTTTTTT
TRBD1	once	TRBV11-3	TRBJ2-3	CASSSQGSSDTDTQYF	TGTGCCAGCAGCTCACAGGGGTCCTCTGACACAGATACGCAGTATTTT
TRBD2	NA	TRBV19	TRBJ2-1	CATTFSGGAEPEQFF	TGTGCCACTACCTTTAGCGGGGGGGCAGAACCTGAGCAGTTCTTC
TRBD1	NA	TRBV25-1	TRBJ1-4	CASSGTGGFANEKLFF	TGTGCCAGCAGTGGGACAGGGGGCTTCGCTAATGAAAAACTGTTTTTT
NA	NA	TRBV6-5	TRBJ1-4	CASRDGTNEKLFF	TGTGCCAGCAGAGACGGGACTAATGAAAAACTGTTTTTT
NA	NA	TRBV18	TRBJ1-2	CASSPTVTANYGYTF	TGTGCCAGCTCACCGACTGTGACAGCTAACTATGGCTACACCTTC
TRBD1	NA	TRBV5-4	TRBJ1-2	CASSRTGTGDYGYTF	TGTGCCAGCAGCCGCACCGGGACAGGAGACTATGGCTACACCTTC
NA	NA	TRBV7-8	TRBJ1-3	CASSHRPGSGNTIYF	TGTGCCAGCAGCCATCGCCCAGGGTCGGGAAACACCATATATTTT
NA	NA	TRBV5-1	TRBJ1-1	CASSSDTPMNTEAFF	TGCGCCAGCAGCTCGGACACTCCCATGAACACTGAAGCTTTCTTT
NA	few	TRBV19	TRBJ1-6	CASSEQTYNSPLHF	TGTGCCTCTAGCGAACAGACTTATAATTCACCCCTCCACTTT
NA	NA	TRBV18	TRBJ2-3	CASSPLAGNTDTQYF	TGTGCCAGCTCACCACTTGCGGGGAACACAGATACGCAGTATTTT
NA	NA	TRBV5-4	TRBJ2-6	CASSLAQFSGANVLTF	TGTGCCAGCAGCTTGGCACAGTTCTCTGGGGCCAACGTCCTGACTTTC